Listed below are T cell receptor beta chains from one sample, sequenced in a study of T-cell memory formation after mild COVID-19. TCRdb passed the 5' RACE reads through MiXCR, listing each CDR3 protein once. The sample has some 410,000 distinct CDR3 sequences, 20% to 30% seen once. Material for sequencing was PBMCs or a T cell subset sorted from them (not recorded which). Every receptor here comes from an adult woman who had mild COVID-19 (a few samples of this study predate the infection). Cell type and time point are not known. Both conserved end residues are part of each CDR3. A D gene is named only where the DNA matches it firmly. The size field is filled for only some rows; it gives once, few, many or a size class.

NA	TRBJ1-1	TRBV13	NA	CASSYRDIEAFF	TGTGCCAGCAGCTACCGGGACATCGAAGCTTTCTTT
NA	TRBJ2-7	TRBV2	NA	CASLSISSYEQYF	TGTGCCAGCCTCTCAATCAGCTCCTACGAGCAGTACTTC
NA	TRBJ2-5	TRBV9	TRBD1	CASSVAPGQDQETQYF	TGTGCCAGCAGCGTCGCGCCGGGACAGGACCAGGAGACCCAGTACTTC
many	TRBJ2-6	TRBV19	NA	CASSIGVPSGANVLTF	TGTGCCAGTAGTATAGGGGTGCCCTCTGGGGCCAACGTCCTGACTTTC
NA	TRBJ1-3	TRBV11-2	NA	CASRPGSFGNTIYF	TGTGCCAGCCGCCCGGGTAGTTTCGGAAACACCATATATTTT
NA	TRBJ2-1	TRBV6-5	NA	CASSSHARGVRFF	TGTGCCAGCAGCTCACACGCCAGGGGGGTTCGGTTCTTC
NA	TRBJ1-1	TRBV7-9	NA	CASSSPGMNTEAFF	TGTGCCAGCAGCTCCCCAGGGATGAACACTGAAGCTTTCTTT
few	TRBJ1-5	TRBV24-1	TRBD1	CATSVPGGQPQHF	TGTGCCACCAGTGTCCCAGGGGGTCAGCCCCAGCATTTT
NA	TRBJ1-1	TRBV7-3	NA	CASSLLPLNTEAFF	TGTGCCAGCAGCTTACTTCCTTTGAACACTGAAGCTTTCTTT
many	TRBJ1-5	TRBV7-9	NA	CASSLGTGSNQPQHF	TGTGCCAGCAGCTTAGGGACCGGTAGCAATCAGCCCCAGCATTTT
few	TRBJ2-7	TRBV7-2	NA	CASSLDPALSYEQYF	TGTGCCAGCAGCTTAGACCCGGCACTCTCCTACGAGCAGTACTTC
many	TRBJ1-2	TRBV12-3/TRBV12-4	NA	CASSWRAGSYGYTF	TGTGCCAGCAGTTGGCGCGCGGGGAGTTATGGCTACACCTTC